This T cell receptor beta chain is drawn from a study of T cell repertoires in cytomegalovirus infection. Study-level information: Recently identified HLA-C-restricted CMV epitopes were used, and well-studied HLA-B-restricted CMV epitopes were used as well. Matching HLA type and CMV infection were both indicated by public TCR beta signatures.

This clonotype was found many times. What it binds is unknown. Trimming left V 8 bases short and J 2 bases short, with 18 bases between. Germline V lookup: CDR1 SGHTA, CDR2 FQGNSA. CDR3 length: 15 amino acids. A single record per CDR3 protein comes from TCRdb applying MiXCR to the reads. In the table there are about 69,000 distinct CDR3 sequences, 25% to 30% of which are singletons. Study-level results: Using cumulative public TCR beta family frequency, the authors identified those who carried CMV together with the relevant HLA.

The source is a human donor in good health (CMV status not recorded). Some clones in this sample may be carry-over from other donors' samples. The sequences come from CD8+ T cells from cultured PBMCs, collected from culture after CMV antigen stimulation. The genes are TRBV7-2 and TRBJ2-5, with D possibly being TRBD2 (6 bases). The CDR3 reads CASGPRFSGQETQYF. The CDR3 DNA is TGTGCCAGCGGACCCCGGTTTAGCGGACAAGAGACCCAGTACTTC. Full variable domain (outside the CDR3, taken from reference TRBV7-2 and TRBJ2-5): GAGVSQSPSNKVTEKGKDVELRCDPISGHTALYWYRQSLGQGLEFLIYFQGNSAPDKSGLPSDRFSAERTGGSVSTLTIQRTQQEDSAVYLCASGPRFSGQETQYFGPGTRLLVL.